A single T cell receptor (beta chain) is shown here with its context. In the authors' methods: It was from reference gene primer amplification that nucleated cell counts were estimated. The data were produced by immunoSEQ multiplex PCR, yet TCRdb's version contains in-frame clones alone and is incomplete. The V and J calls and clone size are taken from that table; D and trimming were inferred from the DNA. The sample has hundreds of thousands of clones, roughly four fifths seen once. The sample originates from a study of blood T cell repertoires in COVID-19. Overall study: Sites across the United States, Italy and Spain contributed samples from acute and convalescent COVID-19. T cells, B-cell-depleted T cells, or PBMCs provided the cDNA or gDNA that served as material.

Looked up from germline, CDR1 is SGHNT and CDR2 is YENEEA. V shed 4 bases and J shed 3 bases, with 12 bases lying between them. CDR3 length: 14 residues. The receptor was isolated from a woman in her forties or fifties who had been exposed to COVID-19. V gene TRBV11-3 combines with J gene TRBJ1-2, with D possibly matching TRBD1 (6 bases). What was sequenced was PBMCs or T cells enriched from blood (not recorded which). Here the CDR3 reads CASSYQGRDYGYTF. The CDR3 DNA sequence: TGTGCCAGCAGCTACCAGGGGAGGGACTATGGCTACACCTTC.